This T cell receptor beta chain was identified in a study of T cells in Graves' hyperthyroidism and ophthalmopathy. Study-wide background: Peripheral blood was collected at initial diagnosis, before any treatment.

Germline V gene data show CDR1 as DFQATT and CDR2 as SNEGSKA (reference sequence). V gave up 4 bases and J gave up 2 bases; unmatched junction bases: 4. The CDR3 is 13 amino acids. No ophthalmopathy progression within 18 months constituted stable Graves' hyperthyroidism. A patient was excluded if there was uncontrolled infection, other autoimmune disease, pregnancy or lactation. Diagnoses were established using clinical symptoms, serum thyroxine and TRAb, thyroid ultrasound and orbital computed tomography. Template material for amplifying TCR beta CDR3 regions consisted of RNA transcripts. TCR CDR3 regions were first amplified by RT-PCR with HTBI primers. TCRdb recomputed calls from the multiplex PCR reads with MiXCR, one row per CDR3 protein. The table lists about 560,000 distinct CDR3 sequences, approximately 15% of them singletons.

The chain links TRBV20-1 to TRBJ2-7, with 8 bases matching TRBD1. The receptor comes from a woman aged 18 to 35 with Graves' hyperthyroidism. Sequenced sample: blood. The CDR3 DNA follows: TGCAGTGCTATCAGGGGGCGTACCTACGAGCAGTACTTC. The encoded protein is CSAIRGRTYEQYF.